A selection of T cell receptor beta chains follows, all from one sample in a study of blood T cell repertoires in COVID-19. Measured with immunoSEQ multiplex PCR; TCRdb has only the in-frame clones, and not every one. The sample carries around 230,000 clones, approximately 80% recorded once. Sequencing used peripheral blood. These receptors originate from a man aged 35 to 55 who had recovered from COVID-19. Both conserved end residues are part of each CDR3. A D gene is named only where the DNA matches it firmly. The size entry is marked missing in some rows and otherwise reads once, few, many or a size class.

j_call	d_call	clone_size	v_call	cdr3_aa	cdr3_nt
TRBJ1-1	-	once	TRBV29-1	CSAEGGMNTEAFF	TGCAGCGCAGAGGGGGGGATGAACACTGAAGCTTTCTTT
TRBJ1-1	-	-	TRBV7-2	CASSLVQGSTEAFF	TGTGCCAGCAGCTTAGTTCAGGGGAGCACTGAAGCTTTCTTT
TRBJ2-7	-	once	TRBV6-5	CASSYRGSYEQYF	TGTGCCAGCAGTTACAGGGGGTCCTACGAGCAGTACTTC
TRBJ1-2	-	-	TRBV5-6	CASSLAQDNGYTF	TGTGCCAGCAGCTTGGCACAGGATAATGGCTACACCTTC
TRBJ1-6	-	-	TRBV5-8	CASSVGQFSPLHF	TGTGCCAGCAGCGTCGGACAGTTCTCACCCCTCCACTTT
TRBJ1-1	-	-	TRBV14	CASSRQLEGDPEAFF	TGTGCCAGCAGCCGCCAGTTGGAGGGTGACCCTGAAGCTTTCTTT
TRBJ2-7	TRBD1	-	TRBV3-1/TRBV3-2	CASSFHRGLEYF	TGTGCCAGCAGCTTCCACAGGGGGCTCGAGTACTTC
TRBJ1-6	-	few	TRBV5-4	CASSFNNIWQGSPLHF	TGTGCCAGCAGCTTCAACAACATCTGGCAGGGGTCACCCCTCCACTTT
TRBJ2-1	-	-	TRBV6-6	CASSLLGVTSYNEQFF	TGTGCCAGCAGTTTACTAGGCGTAACCTCCTACAATGAGCAGTTCTTC
TRBJ2-3	-	-	TRBV4-1	CASSLSRGADTQYF	TGCGCCAGCAGCCTTAGTCGGGGAGCAGATACGCAGTATTTT
TRBJ1-2	-	-	TRBV11-2	CASTETGFNYGYTF	TGTGCCAGCACCGAGACAGGATTTAACTATGGCTACACCTTC
TRBJ1-2	TRBD1	-	TRBV7-2	CASSPRGQGTHYGYTF	TGTGCCAGCAGCCCCCGCGGACAGGGGACTCACTATGGCTACACCTTC
TRBJ2-3	TRBD1	-	TRBV29-1	CSADMGQSTDTQYF	TGCAGCGCTGATATGGGACAGAGCACAGATACGCAGTATTTT
TRBJ1-2	-	once	TRBV3-1/TRBV3-2	CASSQEMRAGDYGYTF	TGTGCCAGCAGCCAAGAGATGAGGGCCGGCGACTATGGCTACACCTTC
TRBJ2-7	TRBD2	-	TRBV2	CASSPGGEGSFEQYF	TGTGCCAGCAGCCCGGGGGGAGAGGGGAGTTTTGAGCAGTACTTC
TRBJ2-1	TRBD1	-	TRBV6-5	CASSSTGGKWNEQFF	TGTGCCAGCAGTTCGACAGGGGGCAAGTGGAATGAGCAGTTCTTC
TRBJ2-1	TRBD2	-	TRBV7-2	CASSGTGLADSSYNEQFF	TGTGCCAGCAGCGGAACGGGACTAGCGGATAGCTCCTACAATGAGCAGTTCTTC